This T cell receptor (beta chain) was recovered during a study of T cells in Graves' hyperthyroidism and ophthalmopathy. The TCR beta CDR3 regions underwent amplification using RNA transcripts as the source. HTBI primers were used for first-round RT-PCR of the TCR CDR3. MiXCR, applied by TCRdb to the multiplex PCR reads, yields one record per CDR3 protein. The table shows 500,000 to 600,000 distinct CDR3 sequences, with approximately 44% occurring only once. The germline V and J ends were trimmed by 1 base and 4 bases, with 11 bases remaining between them. The CDR3 length is 15 residues. Germline-derived CDR1 and CDR2 are SEHNR and FQNEAQ (reference sequence). Whole-study results and caveats: A median approximately 6.8 months before onset, the model predicted ophthalmopathy. Clonotypes that were expanded in thyroid above 0.001 mostly appeared in blood too.

Exclusion followed for patients with uncontrolled infection, other autoimmune disease, pregnancy or lactation. Diagnoses rested on clinical symptoms, serum thyroxine and TRAb, thyroid ultrasound and orbital computed tomography. In the case of this clonotype: Its antigen is not identified.

The V gene is TRBV7-9, the J gene TRBJ2-1; D is possibly TRBD1 (6 bases). Sample: peripheral blood or thyroid tissue (not recorded which). The receptor was derived from an adult woman with Graves' disease, either hyperthyroidism or ophthalmopathy (not recorded which). The DNA for the CDR3 is TGTGCCAGCAGCTTAGGGGGGACACTATACAATGAGCAGTTCTTC. This sequence encodes CASSLGGTLYNEQFF.